The rows below give T cell receptor beta chains drawn from one sample of a study of blood T cell repertoires in COVID-19. Using immunoSEQ multiplex PCR, the repertoire was profiled, and TCRdb retains in-frame clones only, with some absent. Here the sample spans about 230,000 clones, around 86% being singletons. The sample comprised peripheral blood. The receptors here all came from a man over 45 with COVID-19, enrolled during active disease. CDR3s leave out the opening cysteine and the closing phenylalanine or tryptophan.

v_call cdr3_aa
TRBV11-2 ASTDRALYEQY
TRBV6-5 ASRRQGAEKLF
TRBV10-3 AISDRPANEKLF
TRBV5-7 ASTYRVRCNQPQH
TRBV30 AWSVSEGNRQPQH
TRBV2 ASSVGSGRATGGTQY
TRBV3-1/TRBV3-2 ASRTGGGEKLF
TRBV19 ASRDVGVVSDTQY
TRBV19 ASRMSGTLKNTEAF
TRBV6-5 ASSLHGTEETQY
TRBV11-2 ASSLARTGDEKLF
TRBV7-9 ASSLPVKGSPNEKLF
TRBV3-1/TRBV3-2 ASSQSVYTEAF
TRBV7-8 ASSLDLSVRKYEQY
TRBV5-5 ASTIGTGYSYEQY
TRBV7-9 ASSPPRGGTGELF
TRBV3-1/TRBV3-2 ASSQAGLRNIQY
TRBV7-7 ASSPGTGLNNEQF
TRBV30 AGFRDRALSTEAF
TRBV19 ASTPPGRQGTEAF
TRBV19 ASSEGADTQY
TRBV6-2/TRBV6-3 ASSQPGTSGLEQF
TRBV19 ASSNYRDSNQPQH
TRBV6-2/TRBV6-3 ASSSNVPKIYGYT
TRBV6-5 ASSLTSVEQY
TRBV7-9 ASNPGQSATNEKLF
TRBV28 ASSFSPSSGNTIY
TRBV10-3 AITQTGRPDTQY
TRBV19 ASSLPDSGYQPQH
TRBV3-1/TRBV3-2 ASSRARGANSPLH
TRBV7-3 ASSLRGTEQF
TRBV29-1 SVVAGSTEAF
TRBV9 ASSAEETSESYEQY
TRBV7-2 ASSFGGGADTGELF
TRBV18 ASSPDLGANVLT
TRBV30 AWTRGQDSPLH
TRBV9 ASSAGLAGVDEQF
TRBV27 ASRGLYEQY
TRBV6-5 ASSMPDRMNTEAF
TRBV18 ASSPPQGSYNEQF
TRBV5-4 ASSPGGGEQY
TRBV2 ASSERVLSPLH
TRBV5-4 ASSEGTSGSYEQY
TRBV3-1/TRBV3-2 ASSQSAGLNQPQH
TRBV5-1 ASRGTSGRWYEQY
TRBV18 ASSPYGLNEKLF
TRBV7-3 ASSPGLATAGELF
TRBV4-2 ASSQGDRGDSPLH
TRBV2 ASRKTGPNEKLF
TRBV10-3 AILRGRDDYGYT